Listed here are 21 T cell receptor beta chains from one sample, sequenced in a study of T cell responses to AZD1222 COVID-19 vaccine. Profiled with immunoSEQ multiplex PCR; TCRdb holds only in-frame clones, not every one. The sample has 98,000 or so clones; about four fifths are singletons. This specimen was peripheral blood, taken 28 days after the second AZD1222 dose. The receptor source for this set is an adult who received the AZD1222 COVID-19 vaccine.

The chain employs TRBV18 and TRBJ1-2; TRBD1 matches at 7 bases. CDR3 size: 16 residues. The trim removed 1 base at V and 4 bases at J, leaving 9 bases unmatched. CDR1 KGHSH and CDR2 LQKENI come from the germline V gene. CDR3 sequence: CASSPQQGPFPYGYTF. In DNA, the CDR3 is TGTGCCAGCTCACCACAACAGGGGCCTTTCCCCTATGGCTACACCTTC.

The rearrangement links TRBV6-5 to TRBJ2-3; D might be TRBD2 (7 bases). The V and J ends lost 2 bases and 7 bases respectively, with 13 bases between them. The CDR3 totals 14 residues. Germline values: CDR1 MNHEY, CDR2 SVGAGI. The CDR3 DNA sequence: TGTGCCAGCAGTTACGACGGGGGGCTCTATACGCAGTATTTT. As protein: CASSYDGGLYTQYF.

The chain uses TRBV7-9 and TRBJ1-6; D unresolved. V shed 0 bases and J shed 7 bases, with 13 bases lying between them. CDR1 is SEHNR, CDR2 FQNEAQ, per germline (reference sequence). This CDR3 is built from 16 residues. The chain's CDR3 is CASSLASGSQNSPLHF. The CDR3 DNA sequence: TGTGCCAGCAGCTTAGCGAGTGGCAGCCAGAATTCACCCCTCCACTTT. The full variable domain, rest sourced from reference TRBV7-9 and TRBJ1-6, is DTGVSQNPRHKITKRGQNVTFRCDPISEHNRLYWYRQTLGQGPEFLTYFQNEAQLEKSRLLSDRFSAERPKGSFSTLEIQRTEQGDSAMYLCASSLASGSQNSPLHFGNGTRLTVT.

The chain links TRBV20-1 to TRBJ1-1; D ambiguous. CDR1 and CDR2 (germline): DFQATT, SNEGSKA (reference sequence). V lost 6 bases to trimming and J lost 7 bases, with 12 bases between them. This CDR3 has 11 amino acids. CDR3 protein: CSASRQSEAFF. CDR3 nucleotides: TGCAGTGCATCCAGGCAGAGTGAAGCTTTCTTT.

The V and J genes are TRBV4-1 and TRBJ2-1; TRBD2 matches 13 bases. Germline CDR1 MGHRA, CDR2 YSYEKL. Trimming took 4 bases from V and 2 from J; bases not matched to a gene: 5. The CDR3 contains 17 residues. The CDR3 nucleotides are TGCGCCAGCAGCCCGGGGACTAGCGGGGCTACCTACAATGAGCAGTTCTTC. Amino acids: CASSPGTSGATYNEQFF.

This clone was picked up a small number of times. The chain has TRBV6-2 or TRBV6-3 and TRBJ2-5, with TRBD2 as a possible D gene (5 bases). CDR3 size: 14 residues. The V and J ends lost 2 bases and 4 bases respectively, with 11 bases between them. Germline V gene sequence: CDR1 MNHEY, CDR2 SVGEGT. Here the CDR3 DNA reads TGTGCCAGCAGTTACAGTATTGAGGGAGAGACCCAGTACTTC. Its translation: CASSYSIEGETQYF.

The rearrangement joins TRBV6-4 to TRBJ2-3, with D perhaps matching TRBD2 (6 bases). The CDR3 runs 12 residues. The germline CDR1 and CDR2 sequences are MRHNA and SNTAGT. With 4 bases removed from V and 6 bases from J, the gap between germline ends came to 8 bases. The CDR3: CASSAAGDTQYF. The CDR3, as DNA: TGTGCCAGCAGTGCGGCGGGGGATACGCAGTATTTT.

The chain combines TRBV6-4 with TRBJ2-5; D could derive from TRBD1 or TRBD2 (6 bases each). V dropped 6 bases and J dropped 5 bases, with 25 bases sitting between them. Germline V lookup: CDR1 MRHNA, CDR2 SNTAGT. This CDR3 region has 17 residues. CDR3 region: CASSARRGGYSLETQYF. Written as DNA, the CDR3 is TGTGCCAGCAGCGCCCGACGAGGGGGGTATAGTTTGGAGACCCAGTACTTC.

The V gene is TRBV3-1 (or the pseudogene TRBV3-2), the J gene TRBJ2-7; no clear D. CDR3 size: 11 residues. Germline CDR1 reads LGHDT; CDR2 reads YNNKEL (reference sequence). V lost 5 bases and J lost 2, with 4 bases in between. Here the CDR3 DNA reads TGTGCCAGCAGCACCCCCTACGAGCAGTACTTC. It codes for CASSTPYEQYF.

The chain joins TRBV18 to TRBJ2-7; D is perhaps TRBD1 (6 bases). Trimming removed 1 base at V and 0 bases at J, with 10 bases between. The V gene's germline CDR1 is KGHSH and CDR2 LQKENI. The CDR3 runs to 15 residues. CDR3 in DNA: TGTGCCAGCTCACCACGGGGGCAAGGCTCCTACGAGCAGTACTTC. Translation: CASSPRGQGSYEQYF.

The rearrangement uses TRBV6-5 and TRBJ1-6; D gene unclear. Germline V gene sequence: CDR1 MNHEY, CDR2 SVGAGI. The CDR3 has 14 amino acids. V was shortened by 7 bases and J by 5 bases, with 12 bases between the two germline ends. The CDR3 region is CASTRGGDNSPLHF. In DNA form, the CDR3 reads TGTGCCAGCACCCGCGGCGGGGATAATTCACCCCTCCACTTT.

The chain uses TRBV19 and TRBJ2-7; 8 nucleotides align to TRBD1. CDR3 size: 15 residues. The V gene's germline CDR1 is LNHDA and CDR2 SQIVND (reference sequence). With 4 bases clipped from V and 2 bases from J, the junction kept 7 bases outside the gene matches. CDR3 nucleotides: TGTGCCAGTAGTACCCGACAGGGGCCCCCCTACGAGCAGTACTTC. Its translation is CASSTRQGPPYEQYF. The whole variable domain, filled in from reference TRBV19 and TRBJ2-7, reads DGGITQSPKYLFRKEGQNVTLSCEQNLNHDAMYWYRQDPGQGLRLIYYSQIVNDFQKGDIAEGYSVSREKKESFPLTVTSAQKNPTAFYLCASSTRQGPPYEQYFGPGTRLTVT.

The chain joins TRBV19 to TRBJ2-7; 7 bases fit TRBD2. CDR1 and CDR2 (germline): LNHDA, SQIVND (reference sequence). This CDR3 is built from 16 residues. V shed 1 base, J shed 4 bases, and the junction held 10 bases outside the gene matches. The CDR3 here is CASSIGASGALYEQYF. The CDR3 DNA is TGTGCCAGTAGTATAGGGGCTAGCGGAGCCCTTTACGAGCAGTACTTC.

The CDR3 region is CASSEAPVRAFF. The CDR3 DNA reads as TGTGCCAGCAGTGAAGCGCCCGTTAGAGCTTTCTTT. The gene calls are TRBV6-1 and TRBJ1-1, with unresolved D. Trimming removed 0 bases from V and 10 bases from J, with 9 bases in between. Germline lookup yields CDR1 MNHNS and CDR2 SASEGT. The CDR3 has 12 residues.

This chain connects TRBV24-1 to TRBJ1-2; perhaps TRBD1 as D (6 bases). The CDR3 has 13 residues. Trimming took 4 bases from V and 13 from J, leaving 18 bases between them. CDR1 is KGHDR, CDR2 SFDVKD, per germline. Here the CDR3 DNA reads TGTGCCACCAGTGAGGGGGCCGGAGGACTGATCACCTTC. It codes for CATSEGAGGLITF.

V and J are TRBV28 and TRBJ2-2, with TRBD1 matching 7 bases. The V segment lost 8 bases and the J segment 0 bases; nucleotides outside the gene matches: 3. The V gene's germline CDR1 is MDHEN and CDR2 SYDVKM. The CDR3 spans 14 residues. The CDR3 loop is CASLDRANTGELFF. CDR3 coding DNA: TGTGCCAGCCTAGACAGGGCGAACACCGGGGAGCTGTTTTTT.

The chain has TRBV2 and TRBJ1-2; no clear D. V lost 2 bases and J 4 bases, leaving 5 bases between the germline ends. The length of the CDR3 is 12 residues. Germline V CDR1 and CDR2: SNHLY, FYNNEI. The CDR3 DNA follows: TGTGCCAGCAGTGAAAGAGGCTATGGCTACACCTTC. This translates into CASSERGYGYTF.

Written as DNA, the CDR3 is TGTGCCAGCAGTTATACCAGCTTCAATCAGCCCCAGCATTTT. This gives the protein CASSYTSFNQPQHF. The rearrangement joins TRBV6-6 to TRBJ1-5; D is ambiguous. Trimming left V 3 bases short and J 3 bases short, with 9 bases between. CDR1 is MNHNY and CDR2 is SVGAGI in the germline V gene (reference sequence). The CDR3 contains 14 residues.

The CDR3 DNA reads as TGCAGCGTTTTAGGACAGGGGCTTTATGATGAAAAACTGTTTTTT. Amino acid sequence: CSVLGQGLYDEKLFF. The chain has TRBV29-1 and TRBJ1-4, with 9 bases identical to TRBD1. The V gene end was trimmed by 5 bases and the J gene end by 6 bases; junction bases not matched to a gene: 10. The germline V gene has CDR1 SQVTM and CDR2 ANQGSEA. This CDR3 region has 15 residues.

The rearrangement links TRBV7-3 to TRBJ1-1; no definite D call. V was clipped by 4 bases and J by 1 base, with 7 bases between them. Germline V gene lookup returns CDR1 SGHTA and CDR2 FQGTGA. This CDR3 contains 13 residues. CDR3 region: CASSSLRNTEAFF. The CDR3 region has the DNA TGTGCCAGCAGCTCTCTACGGAACACTGAAGCTTTCTTT.

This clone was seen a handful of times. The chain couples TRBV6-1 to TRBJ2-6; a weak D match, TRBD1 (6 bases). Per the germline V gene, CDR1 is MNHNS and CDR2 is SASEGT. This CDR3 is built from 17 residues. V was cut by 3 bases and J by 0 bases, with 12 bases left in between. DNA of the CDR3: TGTGCCAGCAGTGACGGACAGAAGAGCTCTGGGGCCAACGTCCTGACTTTC. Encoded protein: CASSDGQKSSGANVLTF.